Below are 13 T cell receptor beta chains sequenced from a single sample in a study of blood T cell repertoires in COVID-19 (dated by TCRdb to about 2020). Library prep was done by the immunoSEQ multiplex PCR assay. This immuneACCESS table, as held by TCRdb, lists in-frame sequences with V and J called but not all clones. Of the missing ones, under half trace to an unresolved V gene in checked studies; the others have no known cause. Present in this sample are roughly 110,000 clones, approximately 90% of which were seen just once. Jointly, the top ten make up less than 1.5% of the sample. The sequenced sample consisted of peripheral blood. Receptors originate from a woman between 25 and 40 years old with acute or convalescent COVID-19.

This chain links TRBV7-6 with TRBJ2-3, with 8 bases identical to TRBD2. Trimming at V came to 3 bases and at J to 5 bases, leaving 4 bases not matched to a gene. Germline CDR1 SGHVS, CDR2 FNYEAQ. The CDR3 sequence is 14 residues long. CDR3 nucleotide sequence: TGTGCCAGCAGCTTCAAGGCGGGAGGAGATACGCAGTATTTT. Residues: CASSFKAGGDTQYF.

This rearrangement joins TRBV29-1 to TRBJ1-1; 9 bases align to TRBD1. V shed 7 bases, J shed 5 bases, and the junction held 2 bases outside the gene matches. The CDR3 consists of 11 residues. Germline CDR1 reads SQVTM; CDR2 reads ANQGSEA. Here the CDR3 reads CSADRGTEAFF. The CDR3 bases are TGCAGCGCCGACAGGGGGACTGAAGCTTTCTTT.

The genes are TRBV3-1 (or the pseudogene TRBV3-2) and TRBJ1-2, with 7 bases matching TRBD1. CDR1 LGHDT and CDR2 YNNKEL come from the germline V gene (reference sequence). J gave up 2 bases and V 1 base, and 1 base lay outside the gene matches. The CDR3 has 14 residues. For the CDR3, the DNA is TGTGCCAGCAGCCAAGGGGGACAGAACTATGGCTACACCTTC. Its translation: CASSQGGQNYGYTF.

This clone has a single count. V and J are TRBV2 and TRBJ2-5; 12 nucleotides align to TRBD2. The CDR3 covers 14 residues. The germline V gene has CDR1 SNHLY and CDR2 FYNNEI. V lost 7 bases and J lost 5; bases outside the gene matches: 5. CDR3 bases: TGTGCCAGCAACCTAGCGGGGGGGCTTGAGACCCAGTACTTC. Translated: CASNLAGGLETQYF.

The chain is built from TRBV9 and TRBJ2-1, with D hard to call. The CDR3 totals 15 residues. Trimming cost V 1 base and J 0 bases, with 8 bases left between them. The V gene's germline CDR1 is SGDLS and CDR2 YYNGEE. The CDR3 spells CASSVSGYSYNEQFF. CDR3 DNA: TGTGCCAGCAGCGTATCAGGTTACTCCTACAATGAGCAGTTCTTC.

The rearrangement links TRBV2 to TRBJ1-6, with TRBD1 matching 9 bases. Losses at the gene ends were 6 bases for V and 7 bases for J; bases not matched to a gene: 13. This CDR3 has 17 residues. CDR1 and CDR2 from the germline V gene are SNHLY and FYNNEI. The CDR3 nucleotides are TGTGCCAGCAGAGGAATACCGGGACAGGGCAGAAATTCACCCCTCCACTTT. This codes for CASRGIPGQGRNSPLHF.

J is TRBJ2-7 and V is TRBV19; a possible D gene is TRBD1 (6 bases). V shed 6 bases and J shed 2 bases, with 14 bases lying between them. CDR1 and CDR2 (germline): LNHDA, SQIVND (reference sequence). This CDR3 is built from 14 residues. CDR3 nucleotides: TGTGCCAGTAGACTAAACACAGGGACCTACGAGCAGTACTTC. It is translated as CASRLNTGTYEQYF. Full variable domain (outside the CDR3, taken from reference TRBV19 and TRBJ2-7): DGGITQSPKYLFRKEGQNVTLSCEQNLNHDAMYWYRQDPGQGLRLIYYSQIVNDFQKGDIAEGYSVSREKKESFPLTVTSAQKNPTAFYLCASRLNTGTYEQYFGPGTRLTVT.

The genes are TRBV7-9 and TRBJ2-7; 7 bases map to TRBD1. J was trimmed by 4 bases and V by 6 bases; bases with no gene match: 0. This CDR3 has 11 residues. Germline V lookup: CDR1 SEHNR, CDR2 FQNEAQ (reference sequence). This CDR3 reads CASRQGYEQYF. The CDR3 nucleotides read TGTGCCAGCAGACAGGGGTACGAGCAGTACTTC.

This chain joins TRBV3-1 (or the pseudogene TRBV3-2) and TRBJ1-1; 10 nucleotides agree with TRBD1. Germline trimming cut 2 bases from V and 6 bases from J; bases unmatched to any gene: 6. The CDR3 runs 15 residues. Germline V gene sequence: CDR1 LGHDT, CDR2 YNNKEL (reference sequence). In DNA form, the CDR3 reads TGTGCCAGCAGCCAACGTCCGGGACAGGGGTCTGAAGCTTTCTTT. Translation gives CASSQRPGQGSEAFF.

The genes are TRBV19 and TRBJ2-1, with 10 nucleotides matching TRBD1. After removal of 5 bases from V and 8 bases from J, the junction contained 12 bases not matched to a gene. Germline CDR1 reads LNHDA; CDR2 reads SQIVND (reference sequence). The CDR3 runs to 16 residues. The CDR3 sequence is CASSLSRQGAFYEQFF. The CDR3 DNA reads TGTGCCAGTAGTCTCAGTCGACAGGGGGCGTTTTATGAGCAGTTCTTC.

This clone was seen a handful of times. This chain connects TRBV10-1 to TRBJ2-3; TRBD2 matches 7 bases. The CDR3 runs 16 residues. The J segment lost 2 bases and the V segment lost 0 bases, leaving 5 bases of the junction unmatched. Germline V lookup: CDR1 WNHNN, CDR2 SYGVQD (reference sequence). The CDR3 DNA reads TGCGCCAGCAGTGAGTCTTGGGGGGGTACCACAGATACGCAGTATTTT. This codes for CASSESWGGTTDTQYF.

This chain uses TRBV18 with TRBJ1-1; a weak D match, TRBD1 (5 bases). Between the trimmed V and J ends, which lost 1 base and 1 base, there was a span of 7 bases. The CDR3 spans 14 residues. CDR1 is KGHSH, CDR2 LQKENI, per germline. CDR3 protein: CASSPRGENTEAFF. CDR3 sequence (DNA): TGTGCCAGCTCACCACGGGGGGAGAACACTGAAGCTTTCTTT. Full variable domain (rest looked up from reference TRBV18 and TRBJ1-1): NAGVMQNPRHLVRRRGQEARLRCSPMKGHSHVYWYRQLPEEGLKFMVYLQKENIIDESGMPKERFSAEFPKEGPSILRIQQVVRGDSAAYFCASSPRGENTEAFFGQGTRLTVV.

This clone appeared a single time. The chain has TRBV28 and TRBJ2-3; a weak D match, TRBD2 (6 bases). Trimming stripped 5 bases from V and 3 bases from J, with 18 bases between. Germline V lookup: CDR1 MDHEN, CDR2 SYDVKM. This CDR3 has 16 residues. CDR3: CASSATQRASTDTQYF. The CDR3 nucleotides are TGTGCCAGCAGTGCGACCCAGCGGGCGTCAACAGATACGCAGTATTTT.